This is a list of T cell receptor beta chains from one sample in a study of cytomegalovirus exposure and HLA in healthy donors. Clones were read by immunoSEQ multiplex PCR, and TCRdb kept only the in-frame ones, dropping some. The sample carries about 170,000 clones, roughly 80% recorded once. The sequenced sample was PBMCs. The receptor set was obtained from a male donor in good health and CMV-seronegative. CDR3s include the opening cysteine and the closing phenylalanine or tryptophan. A D gene is named only where the DNA matches it firmly. Some rows mark clone size as missing; the rest say once, few, many or name a class of expanded clone.

D gene,J gene,V gene,clone size,CDR3 DNA,CDR3 protein
TRBD2,TRBJ2-7,TRBV13,-,TGTGCCAGCAGCTCGGGGGGGTTTTACGAGCAGTACTTC,CASSSGGFYEQYF
TRBD1,TRBJ2-1,TRBV18,-,TGTGCCAGCTCACTACTACCGGGACAGGCTAATGAGCAGTTCTTC,CASSLLPGQANEQFF
-,TRBJ1-2,TRBV2,-,TGTGCCAGGGCAGGGTCGAACTATGGCTACCCCTTC,CARAGSNYGYPF
-,TRBJ2-5,TRBV7-2,-,TGTGCCAGCAGCTACAGGGGCGTCGGAGGGGAGACCCAGTACTTC,CASSYRGVGGETQYF
TRBD2,TRBJ2-7,TRBV6-1,-,TGTGCCAGCAGGAAGTCCCTAGCGGCTACTTACGAGCAGTACTTC,CASRKSLAATYEQYF
TRBD1,TRBJ2-5,TRBV11-2,once,TGTGCCAGCAGCTTAGTCAGGACAGGGGGCCAGGAAGAGACCCAGTACTTC,CASSLVRTGGQEETQYF
TRBD1,TRBJ2-3,TRBV7-3,-,TGTGCCAGCAGCTTACTCCCCAGGGGGAACACCACAGATACGCAGTATTTT,CASSLLPRGNTTDTQYF
TRBD1,TRBJ1-2,TRBV7-2,-,TGTGCCAGCAGCTTAGACAGGGGGCCCGGCTACACCTTC,CASSLDRGPGYTF
-,TRBJ1-1,TRBV6-4,-,TGTGCCAGCAGTGTCCGGGCGGGGGGCGCGGGCACTGAAGCTTTCTTT,CASSVRAGGAGTEAFF
TRBD1,TRBJ1-6,TRBV25-1,few,TGTGCCAGCAGTGGGGGGGACAGGAGTAATTCACCCCTCCACTTT,CASSGGDRSNSPLHF
-,TRBJ2-1,TRBV5-4,-,TGTGCCAGCAGCTTGACGGGACTCCAGATCTACAATGAGCAGTTCTTC,CASSLTGLQIYNEQFF
-,TRBJ1-4,TRBV29-1,-,TGCAGCGTGAGGGTCGGGGCAACTAATGAAAAACTGTTTTTT,CSVRVGATNEKLFF
-,TRBJ2-3,TRBV5-1,-,TGCGCCAGCAGCTTGGGGGGGGGCGTCTGGACAGATACGCAGTATTTT,CASSLGGGVWTDTQYF
-,TRBJ2-7,TRBV28,-,TGTGCCAGCAGTTCACCGGGGAAAACCTACGAGCAGTACTTC,CASSSPGKTYEQYF
-,TRBJ1-2,TRBV5-4,few,TGTGCCAGCAGCTTGGAGATCGACACCGGCTACACCTTC,CASSLEIDTGYTF
-,TRBJ2-1,TRBV19,-,TGTGCCAGTAGTCCGAACATGAACAATGAGCAGTTCTTC,CASSPNMNNEQFF
-,TRBJ2-2,TRBV12-5,-,TGTGCTAGTGGTGGAACGAGGGCCGCGAACACCGGGGAGCTGTTTTTT,CASGGTRAANTGELFF
TRBD1,TRBJ2-5,TRBV29-1,-,TGCAGCGGCCAAAAAAGCCCCTCTCCGACAGGGGGAAGACAAGAGACCCAGTACTTC,CSGQKSPSPTGGRQETQYF
TRBD2,TRBJ2-3,TRBV9,-,TGTGCCAGCAGCAAGGTAACTAGCGGGTACACAGATACGCAGTATTTT,CASSKVTSGYTDTQYF
-,TRBJ2-3,TRBV5-4,-,TGTGCCAGCAGTCCCGGACCGGGGGTGGGTCGTAGCACAGATACGCAGTATTTT,CASSPGPGVGRSTDTQYF
-,TRBJ2-5,TRBV27,-,TGTGCCAGCAGTCCACAGTCGGGGCAAGAGACCCAGTACTTC,CASSPQSGQETQYF
-,TRBJ2-2,TRBV11-2,-,TGTGCCAGCAGCTTTTCTCCCTCTCAACTGTTTGAGCTGTTTTTT,CASSFSPSQLFELFF
TRBD2,TRBJ2-3,TRBV7-2,-,TGTGCCAGCAGCTTAGGGGGGGGGACTAGCGAGCTAGGAGAAGATACGCAGTATTTT,CASSLGGGTSELGEDTQYF
TRBD1,TRBJ1-2,TRBV29-1,-,TGCAGCGTTAAACAGGGGTCCTATGGCTACACCTTC,CSVKQGSYGYTF
-,TRBJ2-1,TRBV5-6,-,TGTGCCAGCAGCTCCCCCCTCAATGAGCAGTTCTTC,CASSSPLNEQFF
TRBD2,TRBJ2-2,TRBV9,-,TGTGCCAGCAGCGTATCCCAGCGGGAGGCGAACACCGGGGAGCTGTTTTTT,CASSVSQREANTGELFF
TRBD1,TRBJ2-7,TRBV5-6,once,TGTGCCAGCAGCTTGGCGACATGGACAGGTCAGGGCGACGAGCAGTACTTC,CASSLATWTGQGDEQYF
-,TRBJ1-4,TRBV5-1,-,TGCGCCAGCAGCTTGGAAACATCCTTGGAAAAACTGTTTTTT,CASSLETSLEKLFF
TRBD1,TRBJ1-2,TRBV2,-,TGTGCCAGCAGTGACGCTCCGGGACAGGCTCTGGGTGGCTACACCTTC,CASSDAPGQALGGYTF
TRBD1,TRBJ1-5,TRBV28,-,TGTGCCAGCAGTTTTATGTGGAGGGGGCAAGGTCAGCCCCAGCATTTT,CASSFMWRGQGQPQHF
TRBD2,TRBJ2-5,TRBV7-2,once,TGTGCCAGCACCTCCAACGCGGGAGCCGGAGAGACCCAGTACTTC,CASTSNAGAGETQYF
-,TRBJ2-7,TRBV28,-,TGTGCCAGCAGTCTCAGCGGGCGATACTACGAGCAGTACTTC,CASSLSGRYYEQYF
TRBD2,TRBJ2-3,TRBV6-1,many,TGTGCCAGCAGCGTAACACTAGCGTCGGATACGCAGTATTTT,CASSVTLASDTQYF
-,TRBJ1-2,TRBV4-2,-,TGTGCCAGCAGCCAAGCCACTGGACAGAGGCTCTATGGCTACACCTTC,CASSQATGQRLYGYTF
TRBD1,TRBJ1-4,TRBV10-1,once,TGCGCCAGCAGCGAGGCTCAGGAGGAGACAGGGGATGAAAAACTGTTTTTT,CASSEAQEETGDEKLFF
-,TRBJ2-5,TRBV6-5,-,TGTGCCAGCAGTTACGGGGCCAGCCGCCTGGGGACCCAGTACTTC,CASSYGASRLGTQYF